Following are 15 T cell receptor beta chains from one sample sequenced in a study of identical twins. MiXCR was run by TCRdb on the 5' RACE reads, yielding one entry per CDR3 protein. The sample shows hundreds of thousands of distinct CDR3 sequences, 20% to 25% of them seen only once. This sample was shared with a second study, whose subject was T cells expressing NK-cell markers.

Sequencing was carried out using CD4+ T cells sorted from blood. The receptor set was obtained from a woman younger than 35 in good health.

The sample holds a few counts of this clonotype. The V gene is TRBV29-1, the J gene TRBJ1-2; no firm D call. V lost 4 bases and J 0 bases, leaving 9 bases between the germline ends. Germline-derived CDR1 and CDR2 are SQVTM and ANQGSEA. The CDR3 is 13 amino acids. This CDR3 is CSVGASSNYGYTF. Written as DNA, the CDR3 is TGCAGCGTTGGTGCCAGTTCTAACTATGGCTACACCTTC.

The CDR3 DNA reads TGCAGCGTTGCTGCGCAGCAAGAGACCCAGTACTTC. Protein sequence: CSVAAQQETQYF. This chain uses TRBV29-1 with TRBJ2-5, with D hard to call. Germline V CDR1 and CDR2: SQVTM, ANQGSEA. V dropped 4 bases and J dropped 2 bases, with 8 bases sitting between them. The CDR3 spans 12 residues.

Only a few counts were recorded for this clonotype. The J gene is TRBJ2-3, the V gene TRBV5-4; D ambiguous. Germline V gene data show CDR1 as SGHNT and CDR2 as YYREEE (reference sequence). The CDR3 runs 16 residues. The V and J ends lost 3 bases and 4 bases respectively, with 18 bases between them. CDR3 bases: TGTGCCAGCAGCTCAGCTCACCACCGGGCTCCAGATACGCAGTATTTT. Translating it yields CASSSAHHRAPDTQYF.

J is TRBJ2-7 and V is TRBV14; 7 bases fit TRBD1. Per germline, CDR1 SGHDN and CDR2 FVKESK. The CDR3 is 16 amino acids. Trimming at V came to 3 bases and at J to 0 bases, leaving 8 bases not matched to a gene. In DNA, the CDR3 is TGTGCCAGCAGCCATCCTAGGGACAGAAACTCCTACGAGCAGTACTTC. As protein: CASSHPRDRNSYEQYF.

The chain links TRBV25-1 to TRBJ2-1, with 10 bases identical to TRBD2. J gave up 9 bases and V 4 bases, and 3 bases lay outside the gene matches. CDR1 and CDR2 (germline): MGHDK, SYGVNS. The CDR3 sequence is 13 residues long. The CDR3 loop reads CASSGLAGVEQFF. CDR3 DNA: TGTGCCAGCAGTGGTCTAGCGGGAGTTGAGCAGTTCTTC.

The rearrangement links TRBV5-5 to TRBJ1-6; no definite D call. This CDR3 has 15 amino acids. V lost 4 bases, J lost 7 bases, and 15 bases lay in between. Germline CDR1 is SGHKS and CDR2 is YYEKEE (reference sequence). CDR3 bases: TGTGCCAGCAGCCGCTCCCCACCCGCGAATTCACCCCTCCACTTT. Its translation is CASSRSPPANSPLHF.

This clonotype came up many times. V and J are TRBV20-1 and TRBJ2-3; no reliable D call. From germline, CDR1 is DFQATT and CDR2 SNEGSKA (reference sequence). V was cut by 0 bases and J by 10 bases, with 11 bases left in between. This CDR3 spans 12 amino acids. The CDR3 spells CSARDPVAAQYF. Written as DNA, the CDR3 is TGCAGTGCTAGAGATCCGGTGGCGGCGCAGTATTTT.

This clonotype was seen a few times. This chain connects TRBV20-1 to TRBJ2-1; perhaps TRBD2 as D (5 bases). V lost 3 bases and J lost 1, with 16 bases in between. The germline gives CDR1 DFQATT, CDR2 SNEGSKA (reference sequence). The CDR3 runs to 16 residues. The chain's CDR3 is CSARAITSGSYNEQFF. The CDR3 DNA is TGCAGTGCTAGGGCGATTACCTCGGGATCCTACAATGAGCAGTTCTTC.

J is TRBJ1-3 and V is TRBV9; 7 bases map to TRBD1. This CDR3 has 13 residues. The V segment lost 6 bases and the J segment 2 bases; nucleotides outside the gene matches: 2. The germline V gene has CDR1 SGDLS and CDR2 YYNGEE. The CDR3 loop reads CASNRGAGNTIYF. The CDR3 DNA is TGTGCCAGCAACAGGGGCGCTGGAAACACCATATATTTT.

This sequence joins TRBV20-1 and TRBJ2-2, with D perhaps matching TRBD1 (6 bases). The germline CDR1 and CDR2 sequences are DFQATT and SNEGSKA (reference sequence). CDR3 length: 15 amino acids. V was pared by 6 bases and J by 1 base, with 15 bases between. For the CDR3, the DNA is TGCAGTGCCCCCAGCCTCAGGGGGAACACCGGGGAGCTGTTTTTT. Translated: CSAPSLRGNTGELFF.

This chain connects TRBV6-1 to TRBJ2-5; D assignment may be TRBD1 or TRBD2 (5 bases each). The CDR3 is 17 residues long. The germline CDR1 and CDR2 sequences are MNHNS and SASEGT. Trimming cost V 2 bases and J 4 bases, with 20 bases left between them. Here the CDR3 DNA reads TGTGCCAGCAGTGAAACGGGGCCGACCCTCACGCGAGAGACCCAGTACTTC. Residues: CASSETGPTLTRETQYF.

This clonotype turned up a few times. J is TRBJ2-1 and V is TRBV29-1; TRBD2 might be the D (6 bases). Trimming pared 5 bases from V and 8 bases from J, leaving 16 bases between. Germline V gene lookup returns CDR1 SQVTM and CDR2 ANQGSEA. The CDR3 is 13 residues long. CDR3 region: CSVRDSPIDEQFF. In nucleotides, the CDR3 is TGCAGCGTTAGGGACTCCCCGATAGATGAGCAGTTCTTC.

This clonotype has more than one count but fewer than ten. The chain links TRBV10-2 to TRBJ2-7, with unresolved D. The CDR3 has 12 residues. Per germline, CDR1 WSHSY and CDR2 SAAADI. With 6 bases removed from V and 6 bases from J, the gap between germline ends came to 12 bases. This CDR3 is CASRKIFAEQYF. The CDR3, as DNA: TGCGCCAGCAGGAAAATATTTGCCGAGCAGTACTTC.

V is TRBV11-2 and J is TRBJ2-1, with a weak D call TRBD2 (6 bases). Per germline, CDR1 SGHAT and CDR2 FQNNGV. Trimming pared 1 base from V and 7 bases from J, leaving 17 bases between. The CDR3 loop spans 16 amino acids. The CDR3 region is CASSLVGGTGWNEQFF. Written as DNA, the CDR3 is TGTGCCAGCAGCTTAGTGGGTGGGACTGGGTGGAATGAGCAGTTCTTC.

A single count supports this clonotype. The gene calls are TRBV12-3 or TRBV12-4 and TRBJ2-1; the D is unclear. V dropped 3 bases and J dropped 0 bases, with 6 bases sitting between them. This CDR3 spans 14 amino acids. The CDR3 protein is CASSFTRSYNEQFF. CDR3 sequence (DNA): TGTGCCAGCAGTTTTACTCGCTCCTACAATGAGCAGTTCTTC.